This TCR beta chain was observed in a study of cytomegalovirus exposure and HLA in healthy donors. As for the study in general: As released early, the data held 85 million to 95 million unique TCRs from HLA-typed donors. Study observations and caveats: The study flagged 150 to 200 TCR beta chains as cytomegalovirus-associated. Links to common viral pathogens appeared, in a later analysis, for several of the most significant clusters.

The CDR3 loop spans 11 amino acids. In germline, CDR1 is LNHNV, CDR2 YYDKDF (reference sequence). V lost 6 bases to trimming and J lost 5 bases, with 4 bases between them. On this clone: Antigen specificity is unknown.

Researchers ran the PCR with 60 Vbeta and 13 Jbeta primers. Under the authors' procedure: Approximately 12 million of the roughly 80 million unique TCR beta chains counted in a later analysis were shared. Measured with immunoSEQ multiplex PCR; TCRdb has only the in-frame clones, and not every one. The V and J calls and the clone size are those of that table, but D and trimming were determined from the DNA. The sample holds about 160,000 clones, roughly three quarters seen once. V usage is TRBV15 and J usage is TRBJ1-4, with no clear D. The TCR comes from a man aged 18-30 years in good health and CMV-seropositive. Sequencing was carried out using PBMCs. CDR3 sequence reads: CATRENEKLFF. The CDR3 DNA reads TGTGCCACCAGAGAGAATGAAAAACTGTTTTTT. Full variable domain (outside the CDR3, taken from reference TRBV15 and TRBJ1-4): DAMVIQNPRYQVTQFGKPVTLSCSQTLNHNVMYWYQQKSSQAPKLLFHYYDKDFNNEADTPDNFQSRRPNTSFCFLDIRSPGLGDTAMYLCATRENEKLFFGSGTQLSVL.